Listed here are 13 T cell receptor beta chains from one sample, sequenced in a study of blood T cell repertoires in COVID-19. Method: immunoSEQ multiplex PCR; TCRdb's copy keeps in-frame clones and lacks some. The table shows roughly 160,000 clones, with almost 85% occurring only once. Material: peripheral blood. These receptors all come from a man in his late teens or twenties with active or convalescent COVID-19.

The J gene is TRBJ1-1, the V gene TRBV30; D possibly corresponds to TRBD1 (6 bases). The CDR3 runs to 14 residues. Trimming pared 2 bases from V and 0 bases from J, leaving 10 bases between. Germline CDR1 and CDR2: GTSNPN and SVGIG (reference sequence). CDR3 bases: TGTGCCTGGAGTAGGACAGTCATGAACACTGAAGCTTTCTTT. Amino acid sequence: CAWSRTVMNTEAFF.

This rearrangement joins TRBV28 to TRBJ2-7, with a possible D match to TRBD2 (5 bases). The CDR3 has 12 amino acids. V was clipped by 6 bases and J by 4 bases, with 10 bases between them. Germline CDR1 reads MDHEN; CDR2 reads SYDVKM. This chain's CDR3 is CASSVGMYEQYF. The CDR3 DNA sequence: TGTGCCAGCAGCGTCGGGATGTACGAGCAGTACTTC.

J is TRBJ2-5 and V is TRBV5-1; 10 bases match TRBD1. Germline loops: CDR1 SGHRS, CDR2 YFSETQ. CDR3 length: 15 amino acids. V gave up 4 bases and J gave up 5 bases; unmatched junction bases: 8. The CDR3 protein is CASSKGTGVQETQYF. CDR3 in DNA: TGCGCCAGCAGCAAGGGGACAGGGGTACAGGAGACCCAGTACTTC.

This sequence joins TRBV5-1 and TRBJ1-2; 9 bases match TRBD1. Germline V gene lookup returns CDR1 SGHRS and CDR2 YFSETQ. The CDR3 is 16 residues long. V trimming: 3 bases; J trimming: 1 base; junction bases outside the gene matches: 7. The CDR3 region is CASSSGQGWDNYGYTF. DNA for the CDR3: TGCGCCAGCAGCTCGGGACAGGGTTGGGATAACTATGGCTACACCTTC.

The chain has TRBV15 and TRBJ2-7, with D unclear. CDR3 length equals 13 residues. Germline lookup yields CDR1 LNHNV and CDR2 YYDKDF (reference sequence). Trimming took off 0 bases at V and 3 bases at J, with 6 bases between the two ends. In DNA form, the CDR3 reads TGTGCCACCAGCAGAGAGCCAGGCTACGAGCAGTACTTC. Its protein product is CATSREPGYEQYF.

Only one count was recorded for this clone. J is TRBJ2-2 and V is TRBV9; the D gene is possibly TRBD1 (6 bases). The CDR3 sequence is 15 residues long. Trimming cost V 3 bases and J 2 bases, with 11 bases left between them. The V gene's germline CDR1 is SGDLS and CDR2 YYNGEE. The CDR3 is CASSGPGHNTGELFF. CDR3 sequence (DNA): TGTGCCAGCAGCGGTCCGGGACACAACACCGGGGAGCTGTTTTTT.

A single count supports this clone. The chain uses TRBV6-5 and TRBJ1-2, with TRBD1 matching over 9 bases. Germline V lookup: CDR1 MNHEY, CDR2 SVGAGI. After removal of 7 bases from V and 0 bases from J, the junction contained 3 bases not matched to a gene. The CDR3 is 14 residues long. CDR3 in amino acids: CASNRQGANYGYTF. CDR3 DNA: TGTGCCAGCAATAGACAGGGGGCTAACTATGGCTACACCTTC.

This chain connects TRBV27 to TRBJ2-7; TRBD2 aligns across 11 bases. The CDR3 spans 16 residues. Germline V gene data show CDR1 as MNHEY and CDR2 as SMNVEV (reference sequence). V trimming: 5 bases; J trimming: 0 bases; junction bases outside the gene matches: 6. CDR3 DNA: TGTGCCAGCAGTATCCTACTAGCGGGGGCCTCCTACGAGCAGTACTTC. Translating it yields CASSILLAGASYEQYF.

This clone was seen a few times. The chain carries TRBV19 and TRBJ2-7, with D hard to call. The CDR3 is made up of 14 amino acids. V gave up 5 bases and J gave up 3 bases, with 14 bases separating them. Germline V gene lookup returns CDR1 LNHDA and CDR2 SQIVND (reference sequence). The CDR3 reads CASSPRQLYYEQYF. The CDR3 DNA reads TGTGCCAGTAGTCCCCGACAACTTTACTACGAGCAGTACTTC.

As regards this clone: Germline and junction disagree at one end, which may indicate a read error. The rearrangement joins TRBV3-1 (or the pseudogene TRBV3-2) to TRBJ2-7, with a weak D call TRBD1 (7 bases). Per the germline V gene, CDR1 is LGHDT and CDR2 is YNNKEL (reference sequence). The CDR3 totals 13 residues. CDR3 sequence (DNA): TGTGCCAGCAGCCAAGGCCAGGGGGGACGGGTCCTCTTC. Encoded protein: CASSQGQGGRVLF.

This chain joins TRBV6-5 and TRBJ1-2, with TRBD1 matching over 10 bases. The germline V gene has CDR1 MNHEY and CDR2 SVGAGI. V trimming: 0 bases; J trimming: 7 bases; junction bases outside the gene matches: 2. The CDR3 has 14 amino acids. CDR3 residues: CASSYSRDRGGYTF. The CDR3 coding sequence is TGTGCCAGCAGTTACTCGCGGGACAGGGGTGGCTACACCTTC.

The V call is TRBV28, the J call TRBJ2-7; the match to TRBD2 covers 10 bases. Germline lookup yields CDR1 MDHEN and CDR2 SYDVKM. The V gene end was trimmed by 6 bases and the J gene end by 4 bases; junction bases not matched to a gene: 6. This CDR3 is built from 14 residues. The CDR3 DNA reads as TGTGCCAGCAGGAGCGGGAGGGCCGCATACGAGCAGTACTTC. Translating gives CASRSGRAAYEQYF.

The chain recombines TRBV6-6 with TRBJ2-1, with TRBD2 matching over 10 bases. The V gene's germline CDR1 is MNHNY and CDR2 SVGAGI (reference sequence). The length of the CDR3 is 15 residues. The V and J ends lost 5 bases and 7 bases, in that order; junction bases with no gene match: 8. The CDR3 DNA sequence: TGTGCCAGCAGTACCTACGGACTAGCGGAGAATGAGCAGTTCTTC. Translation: CASSTYGLAENEQFF.